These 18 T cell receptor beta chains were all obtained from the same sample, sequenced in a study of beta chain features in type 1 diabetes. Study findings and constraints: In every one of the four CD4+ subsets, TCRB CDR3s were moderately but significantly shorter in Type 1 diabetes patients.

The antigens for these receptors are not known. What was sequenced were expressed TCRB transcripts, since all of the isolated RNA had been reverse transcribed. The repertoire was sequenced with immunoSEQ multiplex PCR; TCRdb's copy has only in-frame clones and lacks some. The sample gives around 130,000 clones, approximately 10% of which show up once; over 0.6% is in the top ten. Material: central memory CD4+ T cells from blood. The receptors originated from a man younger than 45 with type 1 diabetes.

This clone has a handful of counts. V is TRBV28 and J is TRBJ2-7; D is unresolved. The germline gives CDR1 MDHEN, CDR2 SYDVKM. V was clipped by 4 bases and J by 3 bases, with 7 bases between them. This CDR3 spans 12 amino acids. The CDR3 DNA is TGTGCCAGCAGTTCTGTCGGCTACGAGCAGTACTTC. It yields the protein CASSSVGYEQYF.

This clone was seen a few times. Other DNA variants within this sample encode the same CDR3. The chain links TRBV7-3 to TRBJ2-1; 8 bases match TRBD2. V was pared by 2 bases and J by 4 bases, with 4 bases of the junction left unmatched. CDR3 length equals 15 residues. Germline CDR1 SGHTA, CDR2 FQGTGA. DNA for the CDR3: TGTGCCAGCAGCTTAGGAGCGGGGGAGTACAATGAGCAGTTCTTC. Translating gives CASSLGAGEYNEQFF.

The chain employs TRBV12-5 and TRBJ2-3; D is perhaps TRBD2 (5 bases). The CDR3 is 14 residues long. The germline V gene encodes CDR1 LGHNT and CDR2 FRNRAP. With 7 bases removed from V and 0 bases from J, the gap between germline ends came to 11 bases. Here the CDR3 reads CASALDLSTDTQYF. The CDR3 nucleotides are TGTGCTAGTGCCCTGGACTTGAGCACAGATACGCAGTATTTT.

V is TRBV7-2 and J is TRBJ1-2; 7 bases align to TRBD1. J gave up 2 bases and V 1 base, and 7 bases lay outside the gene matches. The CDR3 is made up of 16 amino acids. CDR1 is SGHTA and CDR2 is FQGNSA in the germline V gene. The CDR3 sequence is CASSLGGQAGNYGYTF. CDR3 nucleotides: TGTGCCAGCAGCTTAGGTGGACAGGCTGGAAACTATGGCTACACCTTC.

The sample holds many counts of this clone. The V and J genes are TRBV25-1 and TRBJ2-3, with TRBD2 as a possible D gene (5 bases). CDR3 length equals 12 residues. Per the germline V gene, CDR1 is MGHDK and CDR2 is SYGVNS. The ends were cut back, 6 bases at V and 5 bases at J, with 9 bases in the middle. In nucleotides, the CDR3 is TGTGCCAGCAGGGGCGGAGGAGATACGCAGTATTTT. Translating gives CASRGGGDTQYF.

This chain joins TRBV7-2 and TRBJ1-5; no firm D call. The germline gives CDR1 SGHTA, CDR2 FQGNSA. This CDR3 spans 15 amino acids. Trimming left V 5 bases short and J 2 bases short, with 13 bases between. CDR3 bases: TGTGCCAGCAGCCCCCAATGGGGAGGCAATCAGCCCCAGCATTTT. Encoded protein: CASSPQWGGNQPQHF.

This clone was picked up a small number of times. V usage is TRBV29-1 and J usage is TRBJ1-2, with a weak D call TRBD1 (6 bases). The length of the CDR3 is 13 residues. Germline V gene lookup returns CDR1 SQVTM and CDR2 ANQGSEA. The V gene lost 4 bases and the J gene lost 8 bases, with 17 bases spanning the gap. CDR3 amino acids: CSVGDRPSEGYTF. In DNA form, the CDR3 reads TGCAGCGTTGGAGACAGGCCGTCTGAGGGCTACACCTTC. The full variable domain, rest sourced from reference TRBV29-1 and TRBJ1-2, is SAVISQKPSRDICQRGTSLTIQCQVDSQVTMMFWYRQQPGQSLTLIATANQGSEATYESGFVIDKFPISRPNLTFSTLTVSNMSPEDSSIYLCSVGDRPSEGYTFGSGTRLTVV.

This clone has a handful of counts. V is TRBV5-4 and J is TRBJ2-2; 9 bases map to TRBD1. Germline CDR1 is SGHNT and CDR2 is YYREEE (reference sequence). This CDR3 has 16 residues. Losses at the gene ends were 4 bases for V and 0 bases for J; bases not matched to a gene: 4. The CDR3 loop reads CASSGRDRANTGELFF. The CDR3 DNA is TGTGCCAGCAGCGGGCGGGACAGGGCGAACACCGGGGAGCTGTTTTTT. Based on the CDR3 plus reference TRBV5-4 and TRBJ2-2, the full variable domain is ETGVTQSPTHLIKTRGQQVTLRCSSQSGHNTVSWYQQALGQGPQFIFQYYREEENGRGNFPPRFSGLQFPNYSSELNVNALELDDSALYLCASSGRDRANTGELFFGEGSRLTVL.

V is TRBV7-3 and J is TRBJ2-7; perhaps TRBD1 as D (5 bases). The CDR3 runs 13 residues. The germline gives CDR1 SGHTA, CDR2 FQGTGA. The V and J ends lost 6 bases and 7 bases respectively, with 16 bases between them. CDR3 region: CASSVTGPREQYF. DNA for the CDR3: TGTGCCAGCAGTGTTACAGGTCCTCGGGAGCAGTACTTC.

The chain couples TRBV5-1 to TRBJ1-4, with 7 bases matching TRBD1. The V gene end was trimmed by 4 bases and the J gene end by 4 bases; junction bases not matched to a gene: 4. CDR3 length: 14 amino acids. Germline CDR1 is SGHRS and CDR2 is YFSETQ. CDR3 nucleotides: TGCGCCAGCAGCCCGGGACAGATTAATGAAAAACTGTTTTTT. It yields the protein CASSPGQINEKLFF.

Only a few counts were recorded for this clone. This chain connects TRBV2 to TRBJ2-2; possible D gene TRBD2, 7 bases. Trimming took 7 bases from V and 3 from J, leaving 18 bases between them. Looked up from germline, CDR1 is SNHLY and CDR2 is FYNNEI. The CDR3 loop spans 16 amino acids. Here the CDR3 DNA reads TGTGCCAGCAAGGCGGGGGCCTTTGAGGACACCGGGGAGCTGTTTTTT. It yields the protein CASKAGAFEDTGELFF.

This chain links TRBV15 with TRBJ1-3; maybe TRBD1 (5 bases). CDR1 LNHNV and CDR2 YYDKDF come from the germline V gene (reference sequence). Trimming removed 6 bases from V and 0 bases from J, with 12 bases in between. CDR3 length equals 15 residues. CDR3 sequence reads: CATSGTPSSGNTIYF. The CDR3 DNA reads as TGTGCCACCAGTGGGACTCCGAGCTCTGGAAACACCATATATTTT.

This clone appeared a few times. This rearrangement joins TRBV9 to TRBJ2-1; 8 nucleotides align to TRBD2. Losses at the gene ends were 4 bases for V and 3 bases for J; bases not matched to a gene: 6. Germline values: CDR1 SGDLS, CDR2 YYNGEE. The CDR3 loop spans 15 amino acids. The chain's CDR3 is CASSTGGSFYNEQFF. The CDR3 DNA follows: TGTGCCAGCAGCACGGGGGGGAGTTTCTACAATGAGCAGTTCTTC.

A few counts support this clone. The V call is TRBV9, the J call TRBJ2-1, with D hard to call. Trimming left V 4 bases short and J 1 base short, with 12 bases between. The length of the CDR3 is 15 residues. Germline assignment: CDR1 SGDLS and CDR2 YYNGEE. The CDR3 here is CASSPREKSYNEQFF. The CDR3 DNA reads TGTGCCAGCAGCCCGCGAGAGAAGTCCTACAATGAGCAGTTCTTC. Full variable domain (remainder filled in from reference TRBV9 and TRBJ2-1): DSGVTQTPKHLITATGQRVTLRCSPRSGDLSVYWYQQSLDQGLQFLIQYYNGEERAKGNILERFSAQQFPDLHSELNLSSLELGDSALYFCASSPREKSYNEQFFGPGTRLTVL.

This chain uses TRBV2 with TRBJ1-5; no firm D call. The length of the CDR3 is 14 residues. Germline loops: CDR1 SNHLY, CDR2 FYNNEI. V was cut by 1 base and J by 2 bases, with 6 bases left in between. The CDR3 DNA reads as TGTGCCAGCAGTGAAGGTTTCGGCAATCAGCCCCAGCATTTT. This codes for CASSEGFGNQPQHF. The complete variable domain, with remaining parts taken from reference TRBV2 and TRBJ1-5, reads EPEVTQTPSHQVTQMGQEVILRCVPISNHLYFYWYRQILGQKVEFLVSFYNNEISEKSEIFDDQFSVERPDGSNFTLKIRSTKLEDSAMYFCASSEGFGNQPQHFGDGTRLSIL.

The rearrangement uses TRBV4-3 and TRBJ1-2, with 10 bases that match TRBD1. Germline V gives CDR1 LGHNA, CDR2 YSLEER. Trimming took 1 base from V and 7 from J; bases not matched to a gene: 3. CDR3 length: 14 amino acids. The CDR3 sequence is CASSQGDRGGGYTF. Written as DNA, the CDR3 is TGCGCCAGCAGCCAAGGGGACAGGGGAGGTGGCTACACCTTC.

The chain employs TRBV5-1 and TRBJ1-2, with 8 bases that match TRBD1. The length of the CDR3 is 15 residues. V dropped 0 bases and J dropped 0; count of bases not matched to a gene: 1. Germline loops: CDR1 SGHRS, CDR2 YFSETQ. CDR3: CASSLDRGANYGYTF. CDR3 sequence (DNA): TGCGCCAGCAGCTTGGACAGGGGGGCTAACTATGGCTACACCTTC.

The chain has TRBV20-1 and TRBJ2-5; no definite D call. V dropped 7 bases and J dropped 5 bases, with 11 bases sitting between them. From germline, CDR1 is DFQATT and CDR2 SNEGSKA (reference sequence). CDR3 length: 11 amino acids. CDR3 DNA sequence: TGCAGTGTGGCAGTTATGGAGACCCAGTACTTC. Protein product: CSVAVMETQYF.